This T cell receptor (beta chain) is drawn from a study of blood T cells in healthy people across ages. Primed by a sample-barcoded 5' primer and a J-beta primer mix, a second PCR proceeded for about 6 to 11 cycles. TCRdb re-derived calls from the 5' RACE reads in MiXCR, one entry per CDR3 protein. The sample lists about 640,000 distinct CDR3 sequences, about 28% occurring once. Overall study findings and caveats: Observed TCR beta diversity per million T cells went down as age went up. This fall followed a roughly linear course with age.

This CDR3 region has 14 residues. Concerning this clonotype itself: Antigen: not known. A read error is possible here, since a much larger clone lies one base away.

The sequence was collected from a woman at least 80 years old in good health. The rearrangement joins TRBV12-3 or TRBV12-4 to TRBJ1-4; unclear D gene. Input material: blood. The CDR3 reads CASSLVGVGEKLIF. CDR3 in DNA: TGTGCCAGCAGTTTAGTCGGGGTCGGTGAAAAACTGATTTTT.